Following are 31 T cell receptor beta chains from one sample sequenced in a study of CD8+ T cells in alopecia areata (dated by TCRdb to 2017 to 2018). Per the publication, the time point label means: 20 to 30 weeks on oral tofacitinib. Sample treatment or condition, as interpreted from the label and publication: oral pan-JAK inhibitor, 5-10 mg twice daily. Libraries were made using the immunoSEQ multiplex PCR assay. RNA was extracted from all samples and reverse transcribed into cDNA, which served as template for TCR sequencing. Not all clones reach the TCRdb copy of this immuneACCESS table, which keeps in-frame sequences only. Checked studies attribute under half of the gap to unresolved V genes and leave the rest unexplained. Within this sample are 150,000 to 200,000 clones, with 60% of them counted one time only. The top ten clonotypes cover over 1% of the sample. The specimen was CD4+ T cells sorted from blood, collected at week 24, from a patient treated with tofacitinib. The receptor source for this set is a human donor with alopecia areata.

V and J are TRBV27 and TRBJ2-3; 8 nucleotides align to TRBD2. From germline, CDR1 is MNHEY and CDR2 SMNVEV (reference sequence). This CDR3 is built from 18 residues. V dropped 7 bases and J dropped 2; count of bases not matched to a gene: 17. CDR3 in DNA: TGTGCCAGCAAAAGCGTCGCGACCGGACTAGCACACACAGATACGCAGTATTTT. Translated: CASKSVATGLAHTDTQYF.

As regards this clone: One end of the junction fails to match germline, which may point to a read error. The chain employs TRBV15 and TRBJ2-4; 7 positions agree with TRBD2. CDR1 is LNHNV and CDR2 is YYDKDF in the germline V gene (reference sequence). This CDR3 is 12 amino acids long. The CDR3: CATSRPREDRVF. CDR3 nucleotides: TGTGCCACCAGCAGGCCCCGGGAGGATCGGGTCTTC.

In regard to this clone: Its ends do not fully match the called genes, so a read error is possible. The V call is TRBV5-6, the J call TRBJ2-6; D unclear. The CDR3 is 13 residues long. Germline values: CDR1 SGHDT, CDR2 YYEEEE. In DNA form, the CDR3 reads TGTGCCAGCATCAATTCTGAGGCCAACGTCCTGACTTTC. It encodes CASINSEANVLTF.

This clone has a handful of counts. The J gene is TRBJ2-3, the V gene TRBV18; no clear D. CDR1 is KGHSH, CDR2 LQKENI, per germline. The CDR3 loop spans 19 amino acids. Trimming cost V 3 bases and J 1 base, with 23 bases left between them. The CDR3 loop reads CASSPLGAGDWIGTDTQYF. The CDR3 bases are TGTGCCAGCTCACCCCTGGGTGCTGGGGATTGGATCGGCACAGATACGCAGTATTTT.

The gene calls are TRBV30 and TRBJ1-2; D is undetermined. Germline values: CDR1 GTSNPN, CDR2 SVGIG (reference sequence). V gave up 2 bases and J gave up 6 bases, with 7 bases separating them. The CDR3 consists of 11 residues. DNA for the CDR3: TGTGCCTGGAGTCCTGCAGATGGCTACACCTTC. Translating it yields CAWSPADGYTF.

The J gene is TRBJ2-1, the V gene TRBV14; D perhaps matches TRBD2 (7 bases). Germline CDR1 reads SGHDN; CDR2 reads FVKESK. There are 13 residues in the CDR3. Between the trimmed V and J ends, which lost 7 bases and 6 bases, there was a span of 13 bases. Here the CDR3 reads CASTRGPGNEQFF. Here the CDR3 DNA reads TGTGCCAGCACGCGGGGGCCGGGCAATGAGCAGTTCTTC.

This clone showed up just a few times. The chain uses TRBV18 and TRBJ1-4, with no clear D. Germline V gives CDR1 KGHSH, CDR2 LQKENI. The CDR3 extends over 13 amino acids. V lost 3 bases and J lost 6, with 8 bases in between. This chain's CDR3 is CASSPREYEKLFF. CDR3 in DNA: TGTGCCAGCTCACCGAGGGAGTATGAAAAACTGTTTTTT.

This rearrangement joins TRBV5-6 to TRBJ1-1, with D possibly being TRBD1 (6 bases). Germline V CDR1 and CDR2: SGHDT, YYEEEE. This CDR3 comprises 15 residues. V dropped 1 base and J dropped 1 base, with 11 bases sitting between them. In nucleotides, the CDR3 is TGTGCCAGCAGCTTGCTCCACAGGGAGAACACTGAAGCTTTCTTT. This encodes CASSLLHRENTEAFF.

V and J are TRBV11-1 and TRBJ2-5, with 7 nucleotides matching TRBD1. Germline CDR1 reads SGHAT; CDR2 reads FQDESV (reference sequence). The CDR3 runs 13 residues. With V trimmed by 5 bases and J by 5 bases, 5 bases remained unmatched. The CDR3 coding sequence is TGTGCCAGCAGCCTGGGACAGCAGGAGACCCAGTACTTC. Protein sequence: CASSLGQQETQYF.

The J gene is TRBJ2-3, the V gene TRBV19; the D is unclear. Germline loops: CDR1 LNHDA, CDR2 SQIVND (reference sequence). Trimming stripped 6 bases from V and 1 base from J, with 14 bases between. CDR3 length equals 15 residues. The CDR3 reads CASSPGYGGTDTQYF. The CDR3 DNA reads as TGTGCCAGTAGCCCCGGTTATGGGGGCACAGATACGCAGTATTTT.

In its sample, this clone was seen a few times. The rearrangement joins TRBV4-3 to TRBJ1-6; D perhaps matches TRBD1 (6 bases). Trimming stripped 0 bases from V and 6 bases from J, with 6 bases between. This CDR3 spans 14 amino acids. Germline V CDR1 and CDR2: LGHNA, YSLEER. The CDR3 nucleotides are TGCGCCAGCAGCCAAGAAGGGGGTAATTCACCCCTCCACTTT. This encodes CASSQEGGNSPLHF.

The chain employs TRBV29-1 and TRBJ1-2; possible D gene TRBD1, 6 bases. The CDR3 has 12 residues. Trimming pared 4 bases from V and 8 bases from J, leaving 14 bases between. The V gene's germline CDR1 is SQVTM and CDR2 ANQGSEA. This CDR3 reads CSVVIFDRGYTF. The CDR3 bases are TGCAGCGTTGTCATCTTCGACAGGGGCTACACCTTC.

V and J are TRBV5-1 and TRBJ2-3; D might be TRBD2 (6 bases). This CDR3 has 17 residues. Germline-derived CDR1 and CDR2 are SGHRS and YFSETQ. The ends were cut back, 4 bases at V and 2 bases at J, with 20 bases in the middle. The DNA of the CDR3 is TGCGCCAGCAGCCTAGTATCCGGGACTGCTTACACAGATACGCAGTATTTT. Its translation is CASSLVSGTAYTDTQYF.

The CDR3 DNA reads as TGTGCCAGCAGTTTAACGGGATTGTATGGCTACACCTTC. Translated: CASSLTGLYGYTF. This rearrangement joins TRBV27 to TRBJ1-2; D ambiguous. This CDR3 has 13 amino acids. Deletions cut 2 bases from V and 5 bases from J, with 9 bases between. From germline, CDR1 is MNHEY and CDR2 SMNVEV (reference sequence).

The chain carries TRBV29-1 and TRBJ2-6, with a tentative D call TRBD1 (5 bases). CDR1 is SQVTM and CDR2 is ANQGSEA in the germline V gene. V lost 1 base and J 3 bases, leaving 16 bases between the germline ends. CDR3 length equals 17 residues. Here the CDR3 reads CSVEAAGKGFGANVLTF. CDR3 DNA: TGCAGCGTTGAAGCGGCAGGGAAAGGGTTTGGGGCCAACGTCCTGACTTTC.

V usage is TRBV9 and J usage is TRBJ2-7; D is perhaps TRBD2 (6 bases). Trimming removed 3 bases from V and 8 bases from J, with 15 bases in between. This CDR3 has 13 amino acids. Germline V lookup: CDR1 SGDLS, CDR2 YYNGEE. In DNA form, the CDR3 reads TGTGCCAGCAGCGCGGGGGTCACGGTACAGCAGTACTTC. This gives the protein CASSAGVTVQQYF.

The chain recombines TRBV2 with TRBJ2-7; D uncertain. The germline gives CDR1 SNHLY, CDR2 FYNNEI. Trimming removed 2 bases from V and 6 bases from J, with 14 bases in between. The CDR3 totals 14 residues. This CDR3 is CASSENLASLEQYF. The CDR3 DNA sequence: TGTGCCAGCAGTGAAAATTTGGCCTCCCTCGAGCAGTACTTC.

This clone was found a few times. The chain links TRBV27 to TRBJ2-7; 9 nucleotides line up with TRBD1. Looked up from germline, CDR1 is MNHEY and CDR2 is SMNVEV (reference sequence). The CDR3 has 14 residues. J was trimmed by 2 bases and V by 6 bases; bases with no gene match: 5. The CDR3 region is CASRPGQGAYEQYF. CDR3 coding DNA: TGTGCCAGCAGGCCGGGACAGGGTGCCTACGAGCAGTACTTC.

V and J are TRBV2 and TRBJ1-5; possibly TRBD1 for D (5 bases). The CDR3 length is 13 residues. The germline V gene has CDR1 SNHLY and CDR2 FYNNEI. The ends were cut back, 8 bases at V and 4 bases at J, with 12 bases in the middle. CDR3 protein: CASRGTGNQPQHF. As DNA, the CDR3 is TGTGCCAGCCGAGGGACTGGAAATCAGCCCCAGCATTTT.

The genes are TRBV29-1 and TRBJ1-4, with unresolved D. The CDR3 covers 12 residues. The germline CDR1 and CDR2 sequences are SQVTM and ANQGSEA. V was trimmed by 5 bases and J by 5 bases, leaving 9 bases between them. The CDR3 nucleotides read TGCAGCGTTATCGGAGCAAATGAAAAACTGTTTTTT. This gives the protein CSVIGANEKLFF.

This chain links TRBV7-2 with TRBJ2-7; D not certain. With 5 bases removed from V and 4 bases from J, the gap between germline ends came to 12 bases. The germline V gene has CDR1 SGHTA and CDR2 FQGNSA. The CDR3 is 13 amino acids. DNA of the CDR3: TGTGCCAGCAGCCCTCAGGTGGGGTACGAGCAGTACTTC. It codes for CASSPQVGYEQYF.

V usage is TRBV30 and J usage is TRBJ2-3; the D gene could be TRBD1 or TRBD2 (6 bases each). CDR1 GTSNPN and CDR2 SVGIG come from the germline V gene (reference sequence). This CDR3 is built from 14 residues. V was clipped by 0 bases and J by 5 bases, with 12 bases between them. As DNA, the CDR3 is TGTGCCTGGAGTGTGAAGGGGGGCGTAGATACGCAGTATTTT. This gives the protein CAWSVKGGVDTQYF. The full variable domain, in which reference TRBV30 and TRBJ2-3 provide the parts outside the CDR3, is SQTIHQWPATLVQPVGSPLSLECTVEGTSNPNLYWYRQAAGRGLQLLFYSVGIGQISSEVPQNLSASRPQDRQFILSSKKLLLSDSGFYLCAWSVKGGVDTQYFGPGTRLTVL.

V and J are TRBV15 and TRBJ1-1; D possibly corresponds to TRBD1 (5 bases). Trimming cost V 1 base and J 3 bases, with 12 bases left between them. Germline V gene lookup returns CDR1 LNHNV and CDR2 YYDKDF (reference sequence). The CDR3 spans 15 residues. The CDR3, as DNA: TGTGCCACCAGCAGAGTGCAGGGAGGGTACACTGAAGCTTTCTTT. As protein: CATSRVQGGYTEAFF.

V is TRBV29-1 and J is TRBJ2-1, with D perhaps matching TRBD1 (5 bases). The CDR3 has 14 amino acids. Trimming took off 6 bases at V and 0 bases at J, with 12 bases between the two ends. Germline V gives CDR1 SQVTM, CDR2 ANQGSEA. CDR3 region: CSVDILSSYNEQFF. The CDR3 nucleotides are TGCAGCGTGGACATCTTGAGCTCCTACAATGAGCAGTTCTTC.

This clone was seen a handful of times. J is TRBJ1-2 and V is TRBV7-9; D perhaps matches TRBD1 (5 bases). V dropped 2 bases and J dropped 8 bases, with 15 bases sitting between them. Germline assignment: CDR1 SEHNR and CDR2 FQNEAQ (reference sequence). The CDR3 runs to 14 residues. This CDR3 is CASSLTIKGSGYTF. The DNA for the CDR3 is TGTGCCAGCAGCTTAACGATAAAGGGGAGCGGCTACACCTTC.

CDR3 in amino acids: CAWSDRVAPPSYGYTF. The DNA for the CDR3 is TGTGCCTGGAGTGACAGGGTAGCCCCCCCCTCTTATGGCTACACCTTC. V is TRBV30 and J is TRBJ1-2, with a tentative D call TRBD1 (6 bases). V shed 1 base and J shed 5 bases, with 20 bases lying between them. Germline-derived CDR1 and CDR2 are GTSNPN and SVGIG (reference sequence). CDR3 length: 16 residues.

CDR3 bases: TGTGCCAGCAGGTTTCGGCTGGGGGGAGCCTATGGCTACACCTTC. It specifies CASRFRLGGAYGYTF. The V call is TRBV27, the J call TRBJ1-2; weak D call: TRBD1 (5 bases). This CDR3 spans 15 amino acids. Trimming shortened V by 6 bases and J by 4 bases, and 18 bases separated the two germline ends. Germline V gives CDR1 MNHEY, CDR2 SMNVEV (reference sequence).

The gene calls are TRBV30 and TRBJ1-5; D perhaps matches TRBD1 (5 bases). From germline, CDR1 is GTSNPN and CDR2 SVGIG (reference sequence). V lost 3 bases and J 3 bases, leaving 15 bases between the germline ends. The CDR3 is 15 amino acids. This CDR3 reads CAWRSKGALNQPQHF. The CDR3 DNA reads TGTGCCTGGAGGTCAAAAGGGGCTCTCAATCAGCCCCAGCATTTT.

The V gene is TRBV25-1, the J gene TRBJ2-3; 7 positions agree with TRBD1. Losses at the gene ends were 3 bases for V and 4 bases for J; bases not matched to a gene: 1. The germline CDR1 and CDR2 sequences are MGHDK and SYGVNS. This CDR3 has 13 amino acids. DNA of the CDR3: TGTGCCAGCAGTGAGCAGGGGGCAGATACGCAGTATTTT. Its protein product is CASSEQGADTQYF.

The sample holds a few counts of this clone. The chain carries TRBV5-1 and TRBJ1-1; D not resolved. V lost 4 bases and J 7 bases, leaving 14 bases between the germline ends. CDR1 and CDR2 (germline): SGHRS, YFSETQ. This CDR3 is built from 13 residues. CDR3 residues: CASSNPGTNEAFF. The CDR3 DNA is TGCGCCAGCAGCAACCCAGGTACCAATGAAGCTTTCTTT.

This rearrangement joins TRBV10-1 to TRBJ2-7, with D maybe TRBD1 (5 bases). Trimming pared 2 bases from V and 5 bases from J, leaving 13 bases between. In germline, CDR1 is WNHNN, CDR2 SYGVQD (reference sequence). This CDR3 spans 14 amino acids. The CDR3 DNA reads TGCGCCAGCAGTGAGAATCTGTCCAGGGACGAGCAGTACTTC. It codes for CASSENLSRDEQYF.